What follows is one T cell receptor (beta chain) and its context. Its matching antigen is unknown. The junction does not match germline at one end; this may be a read error. The sample belongs to a study of OX40 agonist ivuxolimab in advanced cancers. In the study overall: Previous treatment with anti-PD-1, anti-PD-L1 or anti-CTLA-4 therapy was allowed; roughly 40% had received some.

Patients who had autoimmune disease history or got systemic immunosuppression were left out. The table came from immunoSEQ multiplex PCR; TCRdb's copy has only in-frame clones and leaves some out. The sample lists 97,000 or so clones, about 90% occurring once. General study findings and limits: Partial responders receiving 0.1-3.0 mg/kg showed among the lowest clonal expansion.

Per germline, CDR1 SGHVS and CDR2 FQNEAQ. The CDR3 has 13 residues. The specimen was CD4+ or CD8+ T cells sorted from blood, collected in a trial of the OX40 agonist ivuxolimab. The chain combines TRBV7-8 with TRBJ2-1; the D gene is possibly TRBD1 (6 bases). This receptor was obtained from an adult with an advanced solid tumor such as melanoma, head and neck, liver or kidney cancer. CDR3 region: CASSLDRVRGWLF. CDR3 nucleotides: TGTGCCAGCAGCTTAGACAGGGTTAGAGGGTGGCTCTTC.